The clone carrying this T cell receptor (beta chain) was detected only a few times. A J-beta primer mix and a sample-barcoded 5' primer were used in a second PCR of about 7 to 12 cycles. TCRdb re-analysed the 5' RACE reads in MiXCR, keeping a single row per CDR3 protein. Of about 1 million distinct CDR3 sequences in the sample, less than 50% are singletons; the top ten hold over 15%. The data derive from a study of blood T cells in healthy people across ages. The V gene's germline CDR1 is SGHTA and CDR2 FQGNSA. The CDR3 runs to 14 residues. Trimming pared 5 bases from V and 5 bases from J, leaving 15 bases between.

The clonotype was recovered from a woman aged 55-69 years in good health. Sequencing was done on a sample of blood. V usage is TRBV7-2 and J usage is TRBJ2-5; D remains ambiguous. The CDR3: CASSHPRSRETQYF. As DNA, the CDR3 is TGTGCCAGCAGCCACCCAAGGTCCCGGGAGACCCAGTACTTC.